Listed below are T cell receptor beta chains from one sample, sequenced in a study of T cell responses to AZD1222 COVID-19 vaccine. Method: immunoSEQ multiplex PCR; TCRdb's copy keeps in-frame clones and lacks some. This sample has fewer than 150,000 clones; about 91% occur once, and the top ten carry about 5%. This sample comprised peripheral blood, obtained on day 0 of AZD1222 vaccination. The origin of the receptors is an adult in good health. The CDR3 runs from the conserved cysteine through the conserved F or W. D genes are given only for firm matches. Clone size is shown for a subset of rows, as once, few, many or a class of expanded clone.

j_call | v_call | d_call | clone_size | cdr3_aa | cdr3_nt
TRBJ2-1 | TRBV10-3 | - | - | CATDRGQYNEQFF | TGTGCCACGGACCGCGGACAGTACAATGAGCAGTTCTTC
TRBJ1-3 | TRBV5-1 | - | - | CASSGGSTGNTIYF | TGCGCCAGCAGCGGTGGTTCAACTGGAAACACCATATATTTT
TRBJ1-2 | TRBV19 | - | - | CASGQQGYGYTF | TGTGCCAGTGGTCAACAGGGTTATGGCTACACCTTC
TRBJ1-2 | TRBV28 | - | - | CASSSPSEGLAGYTF | TGTGCCAGCAGTTCCCCATCGGAGGGCTTGGCTGGCTACACCTTC
TRBJ2-7 | TRBV28 | - | - | CASTRPMPGSYEQYF | TGTGCCAGCACCCGTCCGATGCCAGGGTCCTACGAGCAGTACTTC
TRBJ2-3 | TRBV28 | - | - | CASSRQGGNTDTQYF | TGTGCCAGCAGCCGACAAGGGGGGAACACAGATACGCAGTATTTT
TRBJ1-4 | TRBV7-2 | - | once | CASSLGAGEKLFF | TGTGCCAGCAGCTTGGGGGCGGGTGAAAAACTGTTTTTT
TRBJ2-1 | TRBV18 | - | - | CASSPMNEQFF | TGTGCCAGCTCACCTATGAATGAGCAGTTCTTC
TRBJ1-1 | TRBV18 | - | - | CASSLSGTSDTEAFF | TGTGCCAGCTCACTTTCAGGGACGAGCGACACTGAAGCTTTCTTT
TRBJ2-3 | TRBV6-1 | TRBD1 | - | CASSDPGQATDTQYF | TGTGCCAGCAGTGATCCTGGACAGGCCACAGATACGCAGTATTTT
TRBJ2-7 | TRBV7-9 | TRBD1 | - | CASSQGDRAYEQYF | TGTGCCAGCAGCCAGGGGGACAGAGCCTACGAGCAGTACTTC
TRBJ1-1 | TRBV7-8 | TRBD1 | - | CASSGDRNTEAFF | TGTGCCAGCAGCGGGGACAGGAACACTGAAGCTTTCTTT
TRBJ2-3 | TRBV7-6 | - | - | CASSPWGLGTDTQYF | TGTGCCAGCAGCCCCTGGGGGCTAGGCACAGATACGCAGTATTTT
TRBJ2-1 | TRBV2 | - | once | CASSETLSSYNEQFF | TGTGCCAGCAGTGAAACGTTGAGCTCCTACAATGAGCAGTTCTTC
TRBJ1-2 | TRBV28 | - | - | CASSLNRDNGYTF | TGTGCCAGCAGTTTGAACAGGGACAATGGCTACACCTTC
TRBJ2-1 | TRBV19 | TRBD1 | few | CATKLTGLYNEQFF | TGTGCCACTAAATTGACAGGGCTATACAATGAGCAGTTCTTC
TRBJ2-1 | TRBV19 | TRBD1 | once | CASSRQGQNEQFF | TGTGCCAGTAGTAGACAGGGGCAGAATGAGCAGTTCTTC
TRBJ1-1 | TRBV6-5 | - | - | CASSYAMQGSYTEAFF | TGTGCCAGCAGTTATGCCATGCAGGGAAGTTATACTGAAGCTTTCTTT
TRBJ2-5 | TRBV5-5 | - | - | CASSLQETQYF | TGTGCCAGCAGCTTGCAAGAGACCCAGTACTTC
TRBJ1-1 | TRBV5-1 | - | few | CASSAGEEDTEAFF | TGCGCCAGCAGCGCAGGCGAAGAGGACACTGAAGCTTTCTTT
TRBJ2-3 | TRBV5-1 | TRBD1 | once | CASSVGTAPTDTQYF | TGCGCCAGCAGCGTAGGGACAGCTCCCACAGATACGCAGTATTTT
TRBJ2-7 | TRBV3-1/TRBV3-2 | - | - | CASSQDWAVSSYEQYF | TGTGCCAGCAGCCAAGATTGGGCGGTGAGCTCCTACGAGCAGTACTTC
TRBJ1-2 | TRBV14 | - | - | CASSQDSQQTNYGYTF | TGTGCCAGCAGCCAAGACTCACAACAGACTAACTATGGCTACACCTTC
TRBJ2-2 | TRBV6-5 | TRBD2 | - | CASSYGGTNTGELFF | TGTGCCAGCAGCTACGGGGGGACGAACACCGGGGAGCTGTTTTTT
TRBJ1-5 | TRBV20-1 | TRBD1 | - | CSASSGTGNQPQHF | TGCAGTGCTAGTTCCGGGACAGGGAATCAGCCCCAGCATTTT
TRBJ2-1 | TRBV7-8 | TRBD2 | - | CASSPTSGDNEQFF | TGTGCCAGCAGCCCGACTAGCGGGGACAATGAGCAGTTCTTC
TRBJ2-3 | TRBV14 | - | - | CASSQAVTDTQYF | TGTGCCAGCAGCCAAGCCGTCACAGATACGCAGTATTTT
TRBJ1-2 | TRBV5-1 | TRBD1 | - | CASSPSGQGAFSYTF | TGCGCCAGCAGCCCATCTGGACAGGGTGCGTTCAGCTACACCTTC